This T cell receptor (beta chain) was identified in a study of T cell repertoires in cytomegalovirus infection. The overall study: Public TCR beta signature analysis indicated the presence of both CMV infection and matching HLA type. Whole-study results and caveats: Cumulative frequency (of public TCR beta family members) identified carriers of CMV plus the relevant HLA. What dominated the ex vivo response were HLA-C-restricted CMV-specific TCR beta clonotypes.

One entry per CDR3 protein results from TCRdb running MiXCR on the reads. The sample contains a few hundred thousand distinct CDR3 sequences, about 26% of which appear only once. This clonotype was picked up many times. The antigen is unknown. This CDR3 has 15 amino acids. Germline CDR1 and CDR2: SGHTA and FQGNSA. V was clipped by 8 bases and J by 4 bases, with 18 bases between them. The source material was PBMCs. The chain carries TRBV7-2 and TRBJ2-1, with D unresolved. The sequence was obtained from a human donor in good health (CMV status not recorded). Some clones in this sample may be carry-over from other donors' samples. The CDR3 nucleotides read TGTGCCAGCGCGGTTTATCAGGCTGATTACAATGAGCAGTTCTTC. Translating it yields CASAVYQADYNEQFF.